One sample yielded the 28 T cell receptor beta chains listed below, sequenced in a study of low-dose radiotherapy and immunotherapy resistance in tumors. TRAV and TRBV primers primed cDNA for both TCRalpha and TCRbeta. The authors amplified TCRs for around 20 PCR cycles with a constant-region primer and a V-primer adapter. Each CDR3 protein gets one entry after TCRdb re-called the reads with MiXCR. The data contain tens of thousands of distinct CDR3 sequences, approximately 25% of them singletons. Specified time point: before trial treatment. The sample in question was PBMCs, obtained before treatment. These receptors all come from a male donor with prostate cancer.

This clonotype was detected many times. This chain connects TRBV28 to TRBJ2-2; D may be TRBD1 or TRBD2 (6 bases each). The CDR3 runs to 14 residues. V lost 5 bases to trimming and J lost 4 bases, with 11 bases between them. CDR1 and CDR2 (germline): MDHEN, SYDVKM. Here the CDR3 DNA reads TGTGCCAGCAGTCCCGGGGGCGCCACCGGGGAGCTGTTTTTT. As protein: CASSPGGATGELFF.

This clonotype was counted at least ten times. The chain employs TRBV5-1 and TRBJ1-5; D remains unclear. Trimming shortened V by 2 bases and J by 1 base, and 7 bases separated the two germline ends. The V gene's germline CDR1 is SGHRS and CDR2 YFSETQ. CDR3 length: 14 residues. As DNA, the CDR3 is TGCGCCAGCAGCTTAGAACCGAGCAATCAGCCCCAGCATTTT. Amino acids: CASSLEPSNQPQHF.

This clonotype was observed at least ten times. The CDR3 here is CASRGQGTEAFF. In DNA, the CDR3 is TGTGCCAGCAGGGGACAGGGGACTGAAGCTTTCTTT. V is TRBV12-3 or TRBV12-4 and J is TRBJ1-1, with 10 positions matching TRBD1. This CDR3 contains 12 residues. J was trimmed by 5 bases and V by 6 bases; bases with no gene match: 0.

At least ten counts were recorded for this clonotype. This sequence joins TRBV6-2 or TRBV6-3 and TRBJ1-2; 7 bases align to TRBD1. J gave up 8 bases and V 4 bases, and 4 bases lay outside the gene matches. The CDR3 runs 12 residues. Germline V gene sequence: CDR1 MNHEY, CDR2 SVGEGT. This CDR3 reads CASSSDRKGYTF. CDR3 bases: TGTGCCAGCAGTTCGGACAGGAAAGGCTACACCTTC.

CDR3 DNA sequence: TGCGCCAGCAGTGACTTCCCGGGACAGGGAACCTCTGAAGCTTTCTTT. As protein: CASSDFPGQGTSEAFF. This chain joins TRBV10-1 and TRBJ1-1; TRBD1 agrees at 9 bases. The trim removed 3 bases at V and 6 bases at J, leaving 11 bases unmatched. Per the germline V gene, CDR1 is WNHNN and CDR2 is SYGVQD (reference sequence). The CDR3 has 16 amino acids.

This clonotype was observed at least ten times. The rearrangement joins TRBV12-3 or TRBV12-4 to TRBJ1-5, with 8 bases matching TRBD1. The CDR3 is 15 residues long. V was pared by 5 bases and J by 3 bases, with 6 bases of the junction left unmatched. CDR3 coding DNA: TGTGCCAGCAGTCCCGGGGACAGGCCCAATCAGCCCCAGCATTTT. Amino acids: CASSPGDRPNQPQHF.

The chain joins TRBV12-3 or TRBV12-4 to TRBJ1-5; D might be TRBD1 (5 bases). Trimming removed 6 bases from V and 2 bases from J, with 14 bases in between. The CDR3 spans 15 residues. CDR3 sequence (DNA): TGTGCCAGCAGCCTGGGGGGGAATGGCAATCAGCCCCAGCATTTT. Protein product: CASSLGGNGNQPQHF.

This clonotype was seen just once. A read error may be the cause here, since a much bigger clone is one base away. This chain uses TRBV6-2 or TRBV6-3 with TRBJ2-1; D call uncertain. CDR1 is MNHEY, CDR2 SVGEGT, per germline. Trimming stripped 8 bases from V and 5 bases from J, with 10 bases between. CDR3 length equals 12 residues. The CDR3 is CASCQTHNEQFF. CDR3 DNA sequence: TGTGCCAGCTGTCAGACCCACAATGAGCAGTTCTTC.

This sequence joins TRBV4-2 and TRBJ2-6, with 8 bases identical to TRBD1. This CDR3 contains 16 residues. Germline V CDR1 and CDR2: LGHNA, YNFKEQ. Unmatched junction bases numbered 4, after V lost 6 bases and J lost 0 bases. This chain's CDR3 is CASRPGGFSGANVLTF. The CDR3 region has the DNA TGTGCCAGCAGACCAGGGGGCTTCTCTGGGGCCAACGTCCTGACTTTC.

This clonotype was counted many times. This chain connects TRBV5-1 to TRBJ2-7; 9 positions agree with TRBD1. This CDR3 has 14 residues. V lost 0 bases and J lost 4; bases outside the gene matches: 2. The germline CDR1 and CDR2 sequences are SGHRS and YFSETQ. This chain's CDR3 is CASSLGQGVYEQYF. The DNA for the CDR3 is TGCGCCAGCAGCTTGGGACAGGGGGTATACGAGCAGTACTTC.

This clonotype was seen ten or more times. The rearrangement joins TRBV30 to TRBJ2-2; 7 nucleotides match TRBD2. The length of the CDR3 is 13 residues. CDR1 and CDR2 from the germline V gene are GTSNPN and SVGIG (reference sequence). The CDR3 reads CALGGHDTGELFF. CDR3 sequence (DNA): TGTGCGCTGGGAGGGCACGACACCGGGGAGCTGTTTTTT.

The chain joins TRBV3-1 to TRBJ2-7, with TRBD2 as a possible D gene (5 bases). Per the germline V gene, CDR1 is LGHDT and CDR2 is YNNKEL (reference sequence). CDR3 length: 12 amino acids. The V end lost 1 base, the J end lost 10 bases, and 11 bases lay between the germline ends. CDR3 region: CASSQVRERQYF. For the CDR3, the DNA is TGTGCCAGCAGCCAAGTGAGGGAACGACAGTACTTC.

This clonotype was counted many times. The chain joins TRBV12-3 or TRBV12-4 to TRBJ1-2, with D maybe TRBD1 (6 bases). The CDR3 has 15 amino acids. Trimming cost V 5 bases and J 5 bases, with 18 bases left between them. The CDR3 coding sequence is TGTGCCAGCAGTCGGACAGACCGCGCCCCATATGGCTACACCTTC. Translation gives CASSRTDRAPYGYTF.

This clonotype was counted a single time. This may arise from a read error, as a much more abundant clone is one base away. V gene TRBV6-6 combines with J gene TRBJ1-1, with D possibly being TRBD1 (5 bases). The length of the CDR3 is 12 residues. Germline CDR1 reads MNHNY; CDR2 reads SVGAGI (reference sequence). For the CDR3, the DNA is TGTGCCAGCAGTTTCACAGGAGTTGAAGCTTCCTTT. Its translation: CASSFTGVEASF.

This clonotype was picked up many times. The rearrangement uses TRBV7-9 and TRBJ2-1, with 8 bases matching TRBD2. Germline V gene data show CDR1 as SEHNR and CDR2 as FQNEAQ (reference sequence). The CDR3 is 17 residues long. The V gene end was trimmed by 4 bases and the J gene end by 0 bases; junction bases not matched to a gene: 8. The CDR3 is CASSSVEAGVSYNEQFF. In DNA, the CDR3 is TGTGCCAGCAGCTCAGTCGAAGCGGGGGTCTCCTACAATGAGCAGTTCTTC. Based on the CDR3 plus reference TRBV7-9 and TRBJ2-1, the full variable domain is DTGVSQNPRHKITKRGQNVTFRCDPISEHNRLYWYRQTLGQGPEFLTYFQNEAQLEKSRLLSDRFSAERPKGSFSTLEIQRTEQGDSAMYLCASSSVEAGVSYNEQFFGPGTRLTVL.

This clonotype has at least ten counts. The V gene is TRBV6-2 or TRBV6-3, the J gene TRBJ2-1, with 7 bases fitting TRBD2. The CDR3 sequence is 10 residues long. V lost 8 bases and J lost 10; bases outside the gene matches: 2. CDR1 is MNHEY, CDR2 SVGEGT, per germline. CDR3 nucleotide sequence: TGTGCCAGCGGGGGGGGAGAGCAGTTCTTC. It encodes CASGGGEQFF.

This clonotype has at least ten counts. The V gene is TRBV12-3 or TRBV12-4, the J gene TRBJ2-7; 9 nucleotides agree with TRBD1. V lost 6 bases, J lost 3 bases, and 9 bases stayed unmatched. This CDR3 is built from 15 residues. CDR3 region: CASSPRTGAYYEQYF. The CDR3 bases are TGTGCCAGCAGCCCCAGGACAGGGGCTTACTACGAGCAGTACTTC.

This chain connects TRBV7-9 to TRBJ2-1; D gene ambiguous. CDR1 is SEHNR and CDR2 is FQNEAQ in the germline V gene (reference sequence). This CDR3 has 12 residues. Trimming removed 6 bases from V and 5 bases from J, with 8 bases in between. CDR3: CASRTWNNEQFF. The CDR3 region has the DNA TGTGCCAGCAGAACGTGGAACAATGAGCAGTTCTTC.

There are many counts of this clonotype. The chain recombines TRBV2 with TRBJ2-2; 7 bases align to TRBD2. The CDR3 loop spans 15 amino acids. The V and J ends lost 4 bases and 3 bases, in that order; junction bases with no gene match: 5. Germline CDR1 reads SNHLY; CDR2 reads FYNNEI. The CDR3 DNA is TGTGCCAGCAGTGTGGACCTAGCGGACACCGGGGAGCTGTTTTTT. Residues: CASSVDLADTGELFF.

This clonotype was observed at least ten times. The chain links TRBV10-1 to TRBJ2-3; no definite D call. The CDR3 extends over 13 amino acids. V was cut by 7 bases and J by 0 bases, with 8 bases left in between. The germline CDR1 and CDR2 sequences are WNHNN and SYGVQD (reference sequence). CDR3 coding DNA: TGCGCCAGCACAGACGGGAGCACAGATACGCAGTATTTT. Translating it yields CASTDGSTDTQYF.

The sample holds one count of this clonotype. This sequence joins TRBV20-1 and TRBJ1-2; no definite D call. Germline V gene lookup returns CDR1 DFQATT and CDR2 SNEGSKA (reference sequence). The CDR3 runs 15 residues. Trimming took 1 base from V and 2 from J, leaving 14 bases between them. The CDR3 loop reads CSARGGREMNYGYTF. The CDR3 coding sequence is TGCAGTGCTAGAGGTGGGCGGGAGATGAACTATGGCTACACCTTC.

This clonotype has a count of ten or more. The rearrangement links TRBV5-1 to TRBJ1-1; D not resolved. CDR1 is SGHRS, CDR2 YFSETQ, per germline. The CDR3 extends over 15 amino acids. With 5 bases removed from V and 0 bases from J, the gap between germline ends came to 14 bases. The CDR3 coding sequence is TGCGCCAGCAGTTTTGGGATCTCCATGAACACTGAAGCTTTCTTT. It yields the protein CASSFGISMNTEAFF.

This clonotype was recorded many times. The J gene is TRBJ1-5, the V gene TRBV12-3 or TRBV12-4; D remains unclear. This CDR3 is built from 14 residues. The germline V and J ends were trimmed by 5 bases and 6 bases, with 14 bases remaining between them. The CDR3 region is CASSIGNEAQPQHF. CDR3 coding DNA: TGTGCCAGCAGTATCGGGAACGAAGCTCAGCCCCAGCATTTT.

The chain recombines TRBV5-4 with TRBJ1-5; D ambiguous. V was pared by 0 bases and J by 2 bases, with 9 bases between. The CDR3 runs 15 residues. Germline loops: CDR1 SGHNT, CDR2 YYREEE (reference sequence). The CDR3 region has the DNA TGTGCCAGCAGCTTGGATGGGGAGGGCAATCAGCCCCAGCATTTT. It translates to CASSLDGEGNQPQHF.

This clonotype has a count of ten or more. This sequence joins TRBV18 and TRBJ2-1; no clear D. This CDR3 contains 12 residues. V was pared by 6 bases and J by 7 bases, with 10 bases between. Germline lookup yields CDR1 KGHSH and CDR2 LQKENI. The CDR3 nucleotides are TGTGCCAGCTCGAGGCCGACAAATGAGCAGTTCTTC. Translated, it gives CASSRPTNEQFF. Full variable domain (rest looked up from reference TRBV18 and TRBJ2-1): NAGVMQNPRHLVRRRGQEARLRCSPMKGHSHVYWYRQLPEEGLKFMVYLQKENIIDESGMPKERFSAEFPKEGPSILRIQQVVRGDSAAYFCASSRPTNEQFFGPGTRLTVL.

The chain couples TRBV7-6 to TRBJ2-4; possible D gene TRBD2, 6 bases. Germline CDR1 reads SGHVS; CDR2 reads FNYEAQ. The CDR3 has 13 amino acids. V lost 5 bases, J lost 7 bases, and 12 bases lay in between. Here the CDR3 reads CASSAPGVNIQYF. CDR3 nucleotide sequence: TGTGCCAGCAGCGCACCGGGGGTTAACATTCAGTACTTC.

V is TRBV6-4 and J is TRBJ2-2, with D possibly being TRBD2 (6 bases). Germline lookup yields CDR1 MRHNA and CDR2 SNTAGT. This CDR3 has 12 amino acids. V lost 5 bases and J 7 bases, leaving 8 bases between the germline ends. CDR3 nucleotides: TGTGCCAGCAGTAGTAGCGGCGGGGAGCTGTTTTTT. Its translation is CASSSSGGELFF.

The table lists this clonotype with many counts. CDR3 protein: CAIRDRNTGELFF. The CDR3 nucleotides are TGTGCCATCAGGGACAGGAACACCGGGGAGCTGTTTTTT. The J gene is TRBJ2-2, the V gene TRBV10-3; perhaps TRBD1 as D (6 bases). Germline loops: CDR1 ENHRY, CDR2 SYGVKD. The CDR3 runs 13 residues. The V end lost 6 bases, the J end lost 1 base, and 6 bases lay between the germline ends.